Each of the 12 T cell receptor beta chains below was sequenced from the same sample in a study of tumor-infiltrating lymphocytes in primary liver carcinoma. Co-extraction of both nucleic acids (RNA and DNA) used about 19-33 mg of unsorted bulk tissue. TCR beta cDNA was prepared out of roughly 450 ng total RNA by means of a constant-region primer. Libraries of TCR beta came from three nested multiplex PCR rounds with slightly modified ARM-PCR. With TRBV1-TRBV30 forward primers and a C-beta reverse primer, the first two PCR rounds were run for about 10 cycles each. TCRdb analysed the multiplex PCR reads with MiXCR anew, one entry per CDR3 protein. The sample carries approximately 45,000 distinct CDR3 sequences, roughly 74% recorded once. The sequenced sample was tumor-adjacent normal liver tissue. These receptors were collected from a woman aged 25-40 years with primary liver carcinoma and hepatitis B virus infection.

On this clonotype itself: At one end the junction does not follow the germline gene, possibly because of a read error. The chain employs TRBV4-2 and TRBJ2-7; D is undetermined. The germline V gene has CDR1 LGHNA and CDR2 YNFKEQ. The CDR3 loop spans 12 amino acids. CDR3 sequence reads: CASSKDWNEQYF. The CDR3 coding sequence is TGTGCCAGCAGCAAAGATTGGAATGAGCAGTACTTC.

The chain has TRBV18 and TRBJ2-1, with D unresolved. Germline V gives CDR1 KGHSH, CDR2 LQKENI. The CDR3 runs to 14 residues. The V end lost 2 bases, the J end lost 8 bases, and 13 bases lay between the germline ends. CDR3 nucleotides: TGTGCCAGCTCACCAACTCACGTCGGAGATGAGCAGTTCTTC. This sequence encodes CASSPTHVGDEQFF.

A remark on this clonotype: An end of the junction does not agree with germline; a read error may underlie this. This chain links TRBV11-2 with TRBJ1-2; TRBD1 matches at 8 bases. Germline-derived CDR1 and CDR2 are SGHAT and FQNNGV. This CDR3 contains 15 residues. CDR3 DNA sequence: TGTGCCAGCAACTGCAGGGGGCGCGGGGACTATGGCAACACCTTC. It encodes CASNCRGRGDYGNTF.

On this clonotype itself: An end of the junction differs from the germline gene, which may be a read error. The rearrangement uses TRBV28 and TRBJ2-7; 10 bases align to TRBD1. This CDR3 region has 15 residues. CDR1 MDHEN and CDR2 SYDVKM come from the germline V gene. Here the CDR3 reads CASGFSRDRGYEQCF. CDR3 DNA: TGTGCCAGCGGTTTCTCCCGGGACAGGGGCTACGAGCAGTGCTTC.

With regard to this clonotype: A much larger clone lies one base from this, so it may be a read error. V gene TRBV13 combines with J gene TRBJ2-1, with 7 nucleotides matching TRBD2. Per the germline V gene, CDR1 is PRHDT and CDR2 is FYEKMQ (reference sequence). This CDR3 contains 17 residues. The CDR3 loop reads CASSPPLAAYGGNEQSF. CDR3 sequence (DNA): TGTGCCAGCAGCCCCCCGCTAGCGGCGTACGGGGGAAATGAGCAGTCCTTC.

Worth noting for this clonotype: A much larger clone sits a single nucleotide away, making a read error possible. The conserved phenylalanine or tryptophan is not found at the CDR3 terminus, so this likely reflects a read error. CDR3 protein: CASSMRQGMTAFS. The CDR3 bases are TGTGCCAGCAGCATGAGACAGGGGATGACGGCTTTCTCT. V is TRBV12-3 or TRBV12-4 and J is TRBJ1-1; 8 bases are shared with TRBD1. V trimming: 6 bases; J trimming: 11 bases; junction bases outside the gene matches: 11. The CDR3 runs to 13 residues.

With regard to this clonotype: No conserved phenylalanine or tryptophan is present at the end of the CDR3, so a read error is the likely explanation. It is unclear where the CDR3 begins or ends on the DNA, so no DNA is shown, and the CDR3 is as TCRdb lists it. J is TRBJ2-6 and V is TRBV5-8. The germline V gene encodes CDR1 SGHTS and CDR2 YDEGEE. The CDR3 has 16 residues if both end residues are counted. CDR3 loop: CVSTMTGFSGANVLTC.

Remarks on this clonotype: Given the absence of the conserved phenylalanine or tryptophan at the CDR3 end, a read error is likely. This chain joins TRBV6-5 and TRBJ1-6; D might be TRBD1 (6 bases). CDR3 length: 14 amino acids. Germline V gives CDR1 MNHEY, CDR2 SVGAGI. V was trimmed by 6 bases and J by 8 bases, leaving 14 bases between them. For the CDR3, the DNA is TGTGCCAGCAGCTCGGGGGCAGGGCATTCACCCCTCCACCTT. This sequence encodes CASSSGAGHSPLHL.

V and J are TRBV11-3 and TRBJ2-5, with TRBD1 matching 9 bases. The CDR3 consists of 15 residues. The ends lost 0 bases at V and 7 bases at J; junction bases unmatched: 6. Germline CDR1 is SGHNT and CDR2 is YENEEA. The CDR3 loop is CASSLETGGTGTQYF. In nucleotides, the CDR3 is TGTGCCAGCAGCTTAGAAACAGGGGGCACTGGGACCCAGTACTTC.

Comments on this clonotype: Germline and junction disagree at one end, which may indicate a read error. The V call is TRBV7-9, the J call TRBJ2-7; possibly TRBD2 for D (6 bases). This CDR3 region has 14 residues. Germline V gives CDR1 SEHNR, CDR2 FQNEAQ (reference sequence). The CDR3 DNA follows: TGTGCAAGCAGATTGGGAGGCCTCTCCTACGAGCAGTACTTC. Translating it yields CASRLGGLSYEQYF.

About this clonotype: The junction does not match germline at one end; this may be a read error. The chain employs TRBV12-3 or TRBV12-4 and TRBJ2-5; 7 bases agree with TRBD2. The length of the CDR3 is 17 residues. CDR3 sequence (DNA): TGTACCAGCAGTTTAGGGGCGGGAGTGCGGGAAAAAGAGACCCAGTACTTC. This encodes CTSSLGAGVREKETQYF.

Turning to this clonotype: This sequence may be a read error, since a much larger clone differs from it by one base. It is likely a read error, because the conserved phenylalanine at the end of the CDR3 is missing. CDR3 bases: TGTGCCAGCGGGGGACCGCGGCAGTACTCC. Its translation is CASGGPRQYS. The chain joins TRBV28 to TRBJ2-7; perhaps D is TRBD1 or TRBD2 (5 bases each). The germline V and J ends were trimmed by 8 bases and 9 bases, with 11 bases remaining between them. CDR3 length: 10 residues. CDR1 is MDHEN and CDR2 is SYDVKM in the germline V gene.